This T cell receptor (beta chain) was recorded in a study of blood T cells in healthy people across ages. Whole-study findings and limits: Diversity estimates from one million T cells were considered underestimates.

The second PCR ran about 6 to 11 cycles with a sample-barcoded 5' primer and J-beta primers. MiXCR was run by TCRdb on the 5' RACE reads, yielding one entry per CDR3 protein. The table has 650,000 or so distinct CDR3 sequences, roughly half seen once; the top ten hold roughly 14%. V was clipped by 8 bases and J by 0 bases, with 17 bases between them. Per germline, CDR1 SQVTM and CDR2 ANQGSEA. The CDR3 length is 14 residues. This clonotype appeared many times. Its matching antigen is unknown. This sequence joins TRBV29-1 and TRBJ2-7, with a weak D call TRBD1 (6 bases). The clonotype was recovered from a woman aged 80 or older in good health. Material: blood. The DNA of the CDR3 is TGCAGCTATACCACTAGACAGGACTCCTACGAGCAGTACTTC. Protein product: CSYTTRQDSYEQYF.